This T cell receptor beta chain came from a study of identical twins. The CDR3 runs 17 residues. Germline V gives CDR1 MDHEN, CDR2 SYDVKM. The J segment lost 6 bases and the V segment lost 2 bases, leaving 9 bases of the junction unmatched. TCRdb processed the 5' RACE reads anew with MiXCR; each CDR3 protein has one entry. The sample consists of approximately 1.8 million distinct CDR3 sequences, around a third of them appearing once. This clonotype was detected only a few times. Its matching antigen is unknown. Study-wide results and caveats: Potential partial confounding of zero-insertion analyses by invariant MAIT and iNKT cells was noted. Twins showed weaker excess sharing in their beta out-of-frame sequences.

The specimen was cord blood. This TCR was sampled from a newborn girl in good health. The chain links TRBV28 to TRBJ2-1; 11 bases align to TRBD2. The CDR3: CASSLQLAGGPGNEQFF. CDR3 in DNA: TGTGCCAGCAGTTTACAGTTAGCGGGAGGGCCGGGCAATGAGCAGTTCTTC.